The 29 T cell receptor beta chains presented below share a single source sample, sequenced in a study of T cells in Graves' hyperthyroidism and ophthalmopathy. The investigators amplified TCR beta CDR3 regions from RNA transcripts. Using the HTBI primer set, a first-round RT-PCR was run on the TCR CDR3. From the multiplex PCR reads, TCRdb called clonotypes with MiXCR, one entry per CDR3 protein. The sample lists 490,000 or so distinct CDR3 sequences, about 16% occurring once. Sequenced material: blood. The receptors derive from a woman aged 30 to 39 with Graves' ophthalmopathy.

This clonotype was picked up many times. The chain joins TRBV29-1 to TRBJ2-2; D might be TRBD1 (6 bases). Germline CDR1 reads SQVTM; CDR2 reads ANQGSEA. The CDR3 loop spans 13 amino acids. Between the trimmed V and J ends, which lost 8 bases and 3 bases, there was a span of 13 bases. CDR3: CSFRAGDTGELFF. Written as DNA, the CDR3 is TGCAGCTTCCGAGCAGGGGACACCGGGGAGCTGTTTTTT.

This clonotype was counted only a few times. The CDR3, as DNA: TGTGCCAGCAGCCAGGAGGGTTTCCATGAGCAGTTCTTC. This codes for CASSQEGFHEQFF. The V call is TRBV14, the J call TRBJ2-1; D is perhaps TRBD2 (6 bases). CDR3 length: 13 residues. V lost 3 bases to trimming and J lost 8 bases, with 11 bases between them. Germline loops: CDR1 SGHDN, CDR2 FVKESK.

This clonotype was counted at least ten times. This chain links TRBV20-1 with TRBJ2-1; D may be TRBD1 or TRBD2 (5 bases each). The germline V and J ends were trimmed by 6 bases and 6 bases, with 18 bases remaining between them. This CDR3 contains 14 residues. Germline lookup yields CDR1 DFQATT and CDR2 SNEGSKA (reference sequence). The CDR3 here is CSADRESGSNEQFF. CDR3 nucleotides: TGCAGTGCCGACAGAGAGAGCGGAAGCAATGAGCAGTTCTTC.

This clonotype was recorded many times. The chain employs TRBV20-1 and TRBJ2-7; D may correspond to TRBD1 or TRBD2 (5 bases each). Germline values: CDR1 DFQATT, CDR2 SNEGSKA (reference sequence). The germline V and J ends were trimmed by 5 bases and 6 bases, with 17 bases remaining between them. The CDR3 length is 13 residues. CDR3 nucleotides: TGCAGTGCTTTATCCCAGGGAGACGGCGAGCAGTACTTC. It is translated as CSALSQGDGEQYF.

This clonotype occurred a few times. This rearrangement joins TRBV30 to TRBJ1-6, with 8 bases aligning to TRBD1. The germline V gene encodes CDR1 GTSNPN and CDR2 SVGIG (reference sequence). The CDR3 is 17 residues long. The trim removed 2 bases at V and 7 bases at J, leaving 13 bases unmatched. The DNA for the CDR3 is TGTGCCTGGAGTTACCAGGGGGCCATTTCCTTCAATTCACCCCTCCACTTT. This codes for CAWSYQGAISFNSPLHF.

In this sample, this clonotype turned up a few times. The J gene is TRBJ2-7, the V gene TRBV6-2 or TRBV6-3; 10 positions match TRBD2. Looked up from germline, CDR1 is MNHEY and CDR2 is SVGEGT. This CDR3 has 14 residues. V trimming: 8 bases; J trimming: 2 bases; junction bases outside the gene matches: 6. In DNA form, the CDR3 reads TGTGCCAGCCTGAGGCTAGCGGGAGCCTACGAGCAGTACTTC. Protein: CASLRLAGAYEQYF.

V is TRBV4-1 and J is TRBJ2-6; 12 nucleotides agree with TRBD2. CDR1 MGHRA and CDR2 YSYEKL come from the germline V gene. The CDR3 contains 21 residues. V shed 0 bases, J shed 1 base, and the junction held 10 bases outside the gene matches. In DNA form, the CDR3 reads TGCGCCAGCAGCCAAGATTACACTAGCGGGAGGATGGGGTCTGGGGCCAACGTCCTGACTTTC. Amino acids: CASSQDYTSGRMGSGANVLTF.

This clonotype was seen many times. This chain connects TRBV11-2 to TRBJ2-1; 7 bases match TRBD1. V gave up 5 bases and J gave up 5 bases; unmatched junction bases: 9. There are 15 residues in the CDR3. The germline V gene has CDR1 SGHAT and CDR2 FQNNGV. The CDR3 nucleotides read TGTGCCAGCAGCAACGACAGGGTGCCTAACAATGAGCAGTTCTTC. Translating it yields CASSNDRVPNNEQFF.

Many counts were recorded for this clonotype. This CDR3 reads CASSLVLIRDRVTYEQYF. As DNA, the CDR3 is TGTGCCAGCAGCTTAGTACTAATACGGGACAGGGTTACCTACGAGCAGTACTTC. This chain links TRBV7-9 with TRBJ2-7, with 9 bases fitting TRBD1. Germline V gene data show CDR1 as SEHNR and CDR2 as FQNEAQ (reference sequence). Trimming cost V 1 base and J 2 bases; bases outside gene matches: 12. The CDR3 runs to 18 residues.

The J gene is TRBJ2-5, the V gene TRBV12-3 or TRBV12-4; no firm D call. This CDR3 is 12 amino acids long. Trimming stripped 5 bases from V and 1 base from J, with 5 bases between. The CDR3 protein is CASSDVQETQYF. CDR3 nucleotide sequence: TGTGCCAGCAGTGATGTCCAAGAGACCCAGTACTTC.

A few counts support this clonotype. The genes are TRBV28 and TRBJ2-7; 8 nucleotides match TRBD2. The CDR3 is 18 amino acids. Losses at the gene ends were 2 bases for V and 2 bases for J; bases not matched to a gene: 14. CDR1 is MDHEN, CDR2 SYDVKM, per germline. CDR3 loop: CASSLPSGREAHPYEQYF. The CDR3 nucleotides read TGTGCCAGCAGTTTACCCTCAGGGCGGGAGGCCCATCCCTACGAGCAGTACTTC.

Worth noting for this clonotype: A much larger clone sits a single nucleotide away, making a read error possible. The chain is built from TRBV20-1 and TRBJ2-5, with 9 positions matching TRBD1. Germline V gives CDR1 DFQATT, CDR2 SNEGSKA (reference sequence). V was pared by 1 base and J by 5 bases, with 8 bases of the junction left unmatched. This CDR3 spans 15 amino acids. CDR3 amino acids: CSARGLGQGRETQYF. The CDR3 DNA sequence: TGCAGTGCTAGAGGTTTGGGACAGGGTAGGGAGACCCAGTACTTC.

This clonotype was detected ten times or more. This chain links TRBV30 with TRBJ1-2; D is unresolved. Germline assignment: CDR1 GTSNPN and CDR2 SVGIG (reference sequence). The CDR3 covers 14 residues. V shed 0 bases and J shed 4 bases, with 12 bases lying between them. The CDR3 region is CAWSVLGGSYGYTF. For the CDR3, the DNA is TGTGCCTGGAGTGTACTCGGAGGAAGCTATGGCTACACCTTC.

This clonotype has just a few counts. The chain carries TRBV28 and TRBJ1-6; the D gene is possibly TRBD1 (5 bases). CDR3 length: 14 amino acids. The V gene's germline CDR1 is MDHEN and CDR2 SYDVKM. V was shortened by 11 bases and J by 3 bases, with 14 bases between the two germline ends. CDR3 residues: CAGSGGGYNSPLHF. The CDR3 DNA reads as TGTGCCGGGTCGGGGGGGGGCTATAATTCACCCCTCCACTTT.

This clonotype was seen at least ten times. The chain recombines TRBV6-6 with TRBJ2-7; D remains ambiguous. CDR1 is MNHNY, CDR2 SVGAGI, per germline (reference sequence). V lost 2 bases and J lost 2, with 4 bases in between. There are 12 residues in the CDR3. CDR3 nucleotide sequence: TGTGCCAGCAGTTACCTGGCCTACGAGCAGTACTTC. Residues: CASSYLAYEQYF.

The sample holds a few counts of this clonotype. This chain connects TRBV7-9 to TRBJ2-5; D is possibly TRBD1 (6 bases). Germline V gene lookup returns CDR1 SEHNR and CDR2 FQNEAQ (reference sequence). This CDR3 spans 16 amino acids. Trimming cost V 2 bases and J 2 bases, with 15 bases left between them. The CDR3 DNA sequence: TGTGCCAGCAGCTTATTCAGGGGCCAGAGACAAGAGACCCAGTACTTC. This codes for CASSLFRGQRQETQYF.

V and J are TRBV7-2 and TRBJ2-1; 15 bases are a match to TRBD2. Germline lookup yields CDR1 SGHTA and CDR2 FQGNSA. The CDR3 runs to 16 residues. The V gene end was trimmed by 5 bases and the J gene end by 6 bases; junction bases not matched to a gene: 5. The CDR3 region has the DNA TGTGCCAGCAGCCCAAGGACTAGCGGGAGGGCCAATGAGCAGTTCTTC. This encodes CASSPRTSGRANEQFF.

This clonotype was picked up a small number of times. J is TRBJ1-4 and V is TRBV9; D possibly corresponds to TRBD1 (6 bases). V was pared by 0 bases and J by 4 bases, with 10 bases between. CDR1 SGDLS and CDR2 YYNGEE come from the germline V gene. CDR3 length equals 15 residues. The CDR3 is CASSVEDSHNEKLFF. DNA of the CDR3: TGTGCCAGCAGCGTAGAGGACAGCCATAATGAAAAACTGTTTTTT.

The sample holds a few counts of this clonotype. The J gene is TRBJ1-1, the V gene TRBV4-2; 9 bases fit TRBD1. Germline-derived CDR1 and CDR2 are LGHNA and YNFKEQ. The CDR3 is 13 residues long. V gave up 7 bases and J gave up 1 base; unmatched junction bases: 1. CDR3 coding DNA: TGTGCCAGCAAGGGACAGGGGAACACTGAAGCTTTCTTT. It codes for CASKGQGNTEAFF.

This clonotype was observed many times. The chain has TRBV28 and TRBJ2-1; 12 bases map to TRBD2. Trimming cost V 10 bases and J 8 bases; bases outside gene matches: 6. CDR3 length: 13 amino acids. The germline CDR1 and CDR2 sequences are MDHEN and SYDVKM. For the CDR3, the DNA is TGTGCCACCAGACTAGCGGGAGTTGATGAGCAGTTCTTC. It is translated as CATRLAGVDEQFF.

The rearrangement links TRBV5-5 to TRBJ2-2; D is unclear. The V gene lost 4 bases and the J gene lost 1 base, with 8 bases spanning the gap. The CDR3 is 14 residues long. Germline V gene sequence: CDR1 SGHKS, CDR2 YYEKEE (reference sequence). CDR3 sequence: CASSRVENTGELFF. The CDR3 nucleotides are TGTGCCAGCAGCAGGGTAGAGAACACCGGGGAGCTGTTTTTT.

This clonotype was observed at least ten times. This sequence joins TRBV6-5 and TRBJ2-1; 11 nucleotides align to TRBD2. Germline V gene data show CDR1 as MNHEY and CDR2 as SVGAGI. V lost 4 bases to trimming and J lost 6 bases; unmatched junction nucleotides: 5. The CDR3 is made up of 15 amino acids. DNA for the CDR3: TGTGCCAGCAGTTTCCTAGCGGGAGGTGGCAATGAGCAGTTCTTC. It encodes CASSFLAGGGNEQFF.

The CDR3 sequence is CASSLNSGGTGELFF. The CDR3 nucleotides read TGTGCCAGCAGCCTTAATTCAGGGGGGACCGGGGAGCTGTTTTTT. This sequence joins TRBV14 and TRBJ2-2; tentative D call: TRBD1 (7 bases). Trimming took 4 bases from V and 5 from J, leaving 14 bases between them. Germline CDR1 SGHDN, CDR2 FVKESK. CDR3 length: 15 residues. Full variable domain (rest looked up from reference TRBV14 and TRBJ2-2): EAGVTQFPSHSVIEKGQTVTLRCDPISGHDNLYWYRRVMGKEIKFLLHFVKESKQDESGMPNNRFLAERTGGTYSTLKVQPAELEDSGVYFCASSLNSGGTGELFFGEGSRLTVL.

The sample holds many counts of this clonotype. The J gene is TRBJ2-1, the V gene TRBV2; 13 bases match TRBD2. Germline loops: CDR1 SNHLY, CDR2 FYNNEI. The CDR3 contains 18 residues. The ends lost 5 bases at V and 5 bases at J; junction bases unmatched: 12. CDR3 in DNA: TGTGCCAGCAGTCCCAGGGGACTAGCGGGACTCCTCAACAATGAGCAGTTCTTC. As protein: CASSPRGLAGLLNNEQFF. Together with reference TRBV2 and TRBJ2-1, the CDR3 gives the full variable domain: EPEVTQTPSHQVTQMGQEVILRCVPISNHLYFYWYRQILGQKVEFLVSFYNNEISEKSEIFDDQFSVERPDGSNFTLKIRSTKLEDSAMYFCASSPRGLAGLLNNEQFFGPGTRLTVL.

The chain combines TRBV29-1 with TRBJ2-7, with 7 bases lining up with TRBD2. Trimming at V came to 2 bases and at J to 7 bases, leaving 5 bases not matched to a gene. Germline-derived CDR1 and CDR2 are SQVTM and ANQGSEA. The CDR3 totals 12 residues. CDR3 amino acids: CSVESWGGEQYF. The CDR3 nucleotides read TGCAGCGTTGAAAGCTGGGGGGGAGAGCAGTACTTC.

To note about this clonotype: A much larger clone differs by one base, so this may be a read error. The rearrangement joins TRBV10-3 to TRBJ1-1, with D perhaps matching TRBD1 (6 bases). CDR1 is ENHRY, CDR2 SYGVKD, per germline. The CDR3 extends over 15 amino acids. V lost 4 bases to trimming and J lost 6 bases, with 18 bases between them. DNA of the CDR3: TGTGCCATCAGTGGCCGTCTCGGCAGGGGACCTGAAGCTTTCTTT. This gives the protein CAISGRLGRGPEAFF.

This clonotype was counted many times. The CDR3 protein is CAWTHGAGASTDTQYF. CDR3 DNA sequence: TGTGCCTGGACCCACGGGGCAGGAGCTAGCACAGATACGCAGTATTTT. The J gene is TRBJ2-3, the V gene TRBV30; D is perhaps TRBD1 or TRBD2 (5 bases each). V gave up 4 bases and J gave up 0 bases, with 17 bases separating them. The CDR3 covers 16 residues. Germline CDR1 is GTSNPN and CDR2 is SVGIG (reference sequence).

This clonotype was recorded a few times. This chain links TRBV30 with TRBJ1-6, with a possible D match to TRBD1 (6 bases). Germline CDR1 is GTSNPN and CDR2 is SVGIG (reference sequence). This CDR3 is built from 14 residues. Trimming took off 3 bases at V and 4 bases at J, with 10 bases between the two ends. The chain's CDR3 is CAWSLGQYNSPLHF. CDR3 sequence (DNA): TGTGCCTGGAGCCTAGGACAGTATAATTCACCCCTCCACTTT. Based on the CDR3 plus reference TRBV30 and TRBJ1-6, the full variable domain is SQTIHQWPATLVQPVGSPLSLECTVEGTSNPNLYWYRQAAGRGLQLLFYSVGIGQISSEVPQNLSASRPQDRQFILSSKKLLLSDSGFYLCAWSLGQYNSPLHFGNGTRLTVT.

There are many counts of this clonotype. This sequence joins TRBV2 and TRBJ1-2; no firm D call. The CDR3 has 13 amino acids. V lost 7 bases to trimming and J lost 1 base, with 10 bases between them. Germline V gives CDR1 SNHLY, CDR2 FYNNEI. CDR3 in DNA: TGTGCCAGCATACTAGGGAGTAACTATGGCTACACCTTC. Translation gives CASILGSNYGYTF. Filled out from reference TRBV2 and TRBJ1-2, the complete variable domain reads EPEVTQTPSHQVTQMGQEVILRCVPISNHLYFYWYRQILGQKVEFLVSFYNNEISEKSEIFDDQFSVERPDGSNFTLKIRSTKLEDSAMYFCASILGSNYGYTFGSGTRLTVV.